The rows below give T cell receptor beta chains drawn from one sample of a study of cytomegalovirus exposure and HLA in healthy donors. The assay was immunoSEQ multiplex PCR, and TCRdb's table has in-frame clones only and misses some. The sample yields around 140,000 clones, approximately 84% seen once. Sequencing input: PBMCs. The receptors derive from a man aged 25 to 40 in good health and CMV-seropositive. CDR3s include the opening cysteine and the closing phenylalanine or tryptophan. A D gene is named only where the DNA matches it firmly. Clone size is shown for a subset of rows, as once, few, many or a class of expanded clone.

cdr3_aa	cdr3_nt	clone_size	j_call	d_call	v_call
CASSLDRLNTGELFF	TGTGCCAGCAGCTTGGACAGGTTGAACACCGGGGAGCTGTTTTTT	.	TRBJ2-2	.	TRBV5-4
CASSLLQGDGNQPQHF	TGTGCCAGCAGTTTGTTACAGGGGGATGGCAATCAGCCCCAGCATTTT	.	TRBJ1-5	TRBD1	TRBV6-5
CATNRGQFNEKLFF	TGTGCCACCAACCGTGGGCAGTTTAATGAAAAACTGTTTTTT	.	TRBJ1-4	.	TRBV15
CASSLGYGNQPQHF	TGCGCCAGCAGCTTGGGCTACGGCAATCAGCCCCAGCATTTT	.	TRBJ1-5	.	TRBV5-1
CAINWGGRADTQYF	TGTGCCATCAATTGGGGGGGCCGGGCAGATACGCAGTATTTT	.	TRBJ2-3	.	TRBV10-3
CASSPSAGQETQYF	TGTGCCAGCAGTCCTTCGGCGGGTCAAGAGACCCAGTACTTC	.	TRBJ2-5	.	TRBV27
CASSPAIFTVYEQYF	TGTGCCAGCAGCCCAGCTATCTTTACAGTCTACGAGCAGTACTTC	.	TRBJ2-7	.	TRBV11-2
CASSIAGQGPGGNQPQHF	TGTGCCAGTAGTATAGCGGGACAGGGGCCAGGGGGCAATCAGCCCCAGCATTTT	once	TRBJ1-5	TRBD1	TRBV19
CASSLWIAGGPGTDTQYF	TGTGCCAGCAGCTTATGGATAGCGGGAGGGCCTGGCACAGATACGCAGTATTTT	.	TRBJ2-3	TRBD2	TRBV7-3
CASSVGSSGYEQYF	TGTGCCAGCAGCGTAGGATCTAGCGGATACGAGCAGTACTTC	.	TRBJ2-7	TRBD2	TRBV9
CASSLGTGLSYEQYF	TGTGCCAGCAGTCTCGGGACAGGGCTCTCCTACGAGCAGTACTTC	.	TRBJ2-7	TRBD1	TRBV27
CASSSYPGNTIYF	TGTGCCAGCAGTTCCTACCCTGGAAACACCATATATTTT	.	TRBJ1-3	.	TRBV28
CASSSTGYEQFF	TGTGCCAGCAGTTCAACAGGCTATGAGCAGTTCTTC	.	TRBJ2-1	.	TRBV28
CASSFNRGNNEQYF	TGCGCCAGCAGCTTTAACAGGGGGAACAACGAGCAGTACTTC	.	TRBJ2-7	TRBD1	TRBV5-1
CASSLSGTGAEKLFF	TGTGCCAGCAGTTTGTCCGGGACAGGGGCTGAAAAACTGTTTTTT	.	TRBJ1-4	TRBD1	TRBV27
CASSPLAGNTEAFF	TGCGCCAGCAGCCCTCTGGCGGGGAACACTGAAGCTTTCTTT	few	TRBJ1-1	.	TRBV4-1
CASSPPRTGAKNIQYF	TGTGCCAGCTCACCCCCTCGGACAGGGGCCAAAAACATTCAGTACTTC	once	TRBJ2-4	TRBD1	TRBV18
CASSPGTGGPTGELFF	TGTGCCAGCAGTCCCGGGACAGGGGGTCCGACCGGGGAGCTGTTTTTT	.	TRBJ2-2	TRBD1	TRBV5-6
CSVEGGGTGGYTF	TGCAGCGTTGAAGGGGGCGGGACCGGGGGCTACACCTTC	.	TRBJ1-2	.	TRBV29-1
CASSLFPTSGSSETQYF	TGTGCCAGCAGTTTATTCCCGACTAGCGGGAGTAGCGAGACCCAGTACTTC	.	TRBJ2-5	TRBD2	TRBV28
CASSSTSAYPGELFF	TGCGCCAGCAGCTCCACTAGCGCGTATCCCGGGGAGCTGTTTTTT	once	TRBJ2-2	TRBD2	TRBV4-1
CASSLGGAAGANVLTF	TGTGCCAGCAGCTTGGGCGGGGCCGCGGGGGCCAACGTCCTGACTTTC	.	TRBJ2-6	.	TRBV5-6
CATGTSGGLNEQFF	TGTGCCACCGGGACTAGCGGGGGCCTCAATGAGCAGTTCTTC	.	TRBJ2-1	TRBD2	TRBV6-6
CASSELTGQGEKLFF	TGTGCCAGCAGTGAACTGACAGGGCAGGGTGAAAAACTGTTTTTT	few	TRBJ1-4	TRBD1	TRBV6-1
CASSFDPTGSDEQYF	TGTGCCAGCAGTTTCGACCCGACAGGGTCCGACGAGCAGTACTTC	.	TRBJ2-7	TRBD1	TRBV6-6
CASRASGTTYEQYF	TGTGCCAGCAGGGCTAGCGGCACTACCTACGAGCAGTACTTC	.	TRBJ2-7	TRBD2	TRBV25-1
CAWETGSRTQYF	TGTGCCTGGGAAACAGGGTCTCGGACCCAGTACTTC	.	TRBJ2-5	.	TRBV30
CASSPGGVRYEQYF	TGTGCCAGCAGTCCCGGGGGGGTCCGGTACGAGCAGTACTTC	.	TRBJ2-7	TRBD2	TRBV28
CASSYSGTDSYEQYF	TGTGCCAGCAGTTACTCAGGGACAGACTCCTACGAGCAGTACTTC	.	TRBJ2-7	TRBD1	TRBV6-5
CASSTDRSNEKLFF	TGCGCCAGCAGCACCGACAGGTCAAATGAAAAACTGTTTTTT	.	TRBJ1-4	.	TRBV5-1
CASSYAEGVGNNEQFF	TGTGCCAGCAGTTACGCGGAAGGGGTTGGGAACAATGAGCAGTTCTTC	.	TRBJ2-1	.	TRBV6-6
CAWSPSGGVNEQFF	TGTGCCTGGAGCCCCAGCGGGGGGGTGAATGAGCAGTTCTTC	.	TRBJ2-1	TRBD2	TRBV30
CASSLFGGYQETQYF	TGTGCCAGCAGCTTATTCGGCGGATATCAAGAGACCCAGTACTTC	.	TRBJ2-5	.	TRBV11-3
CASSESIRAQGGEKLFF	TGCGCCAGCAGTGAGTCGATCCGGGCGCAGGGCGGCGAAAAACTGTTTTTT	.	TRBJ1-4	.	TRBV10-2
CASSFQWGVSGANVLTF	TGTGCCAGCAGCTTTCAGTGGGGGGTCTCTGGGGCCAACGTCCTGACTTTC	.	TRBJ2-6	.	TRBV7-8
CASSEYGRLNYGYTF	TGTGCCAGCAGTGAATATGGGAGACTTAACTATGGCTACACCTTC	.	TRBJ1-2	.	TRBV25-1
CTSSTPGAYMNTEAFF	TGTACCAGTAGTACCCCGGGTGCCTATATGAACACTGAAGCTTTCTTT	.	TRBJ1-1	.	TRBV19
CASSYRTGGNEQFF	TGTGCCAGCAGCTACCGGACAGGGGGGAATGAGCAGTTCTTC	.	TRBJ2-1	TRBD1	TRBV11-2
CASRVRGQETQYF	TGTGCCAGCAGGGTCAGGGGCCAAGAGACCCAGTACTTC	.	TRBJ2-5	.	TRBV11-1
CASSESGISYNEQFF	TGCGCCAGCAGTGAGAGCGGGATATCCTACAATGAGCAGTTCTTC	once	TRBJ2-1	TRBD2	TRBV10-2
CASSLGLGQGAKDTQYF	TGTGCCAGCAGTTTAGGTTTGGGACAGGGGGCGAAGGATACGCAGTATTTT	.	TRBJ2-3	TRBD1	TRBV27
CASSPQGAIGDTEAFF	TGTGCCAGCTCACCACAGGGGGCAATAGGGGACACTGAAGCTTTCTTT	.	TRBJ1-1	TRBD1	TRBV18